The 30 T cell receptor beta chains reported below all come from one sample, sequenced in a study of cytomegalovirus exposure and HLA in healthy donors. Clones were sequenced by immunoSEQ multiplex PCR, and TCRdb holds only the in-frame ones, with some missing. This sample has under 200,000 clones; about 90% occur once, and the top ten carry around 2.7%. Sequences were obtained from PBMCs. These receptors all stem from a woman between 18 and 30 years old in good health and CMV-seropositive.

The chain recombines TRBV19 with TRBJ1-2; 10 bases are a match to TRBD1. CDR3 length: 15 amino acids. The J segment lost 4 bases and the V segment lost 5 bases, leaving 7 bases of the junction unmatched. CDR1 LNHDA and CDR2 SQIVND come from the germline V gene (reference sequence). The CDR3 DNA follows: TGTGCCAGTAGTTACCAGGGACAGGGGCTCTATGGCTACACCTTC. Amino acids: CASSYQGQGLYGYTF.

This chain joins TRBV7-9 and TRBJ2-3; 7 bases agree with TRBD1. CDR3 length: 16 residues. The V and J ends lost 0 bases and 1 base, in that order; junction bases with no gene match: 4. Germline V lookup: CDR1 SEHNR, CDR2 FQNEAQ (reference sequence). CDR3 amino acids: CASSLAGQGGTDTQYF. CDR3 bases: TGTGCCAGCAGCTTAGCGGGGCAGGGGGGCACAGATACGCAGTATTTT.

The chain links TRBV5-5 to TRBJ1-4; 10 nucleotides line up with TRBD1. The CDR3 extends over 16 amino acids. V lost 4 bases, J lost 8 bases, and 11 bases stayed unmatched. Germline CDR1 is SGHKS and CDR2 is YYEKEE (reference sequence). DNA for the CDR3: TGTGCCAGCAGCCCGTGGACAGGGGGTAAAGAAGAAAAACTGTTTTTT. This translates into CASSPWTGGKEEKLFF.

This clone came up a few times. The chain couples TRBV9 to TRBJ1-2; possibly TRBD1 for D (5 bases). CDR3 length: 15 amino acids. Germline V gives CDR1 SGDLS, CDR2 YYNGEE. Trimming removed 0 bases at V and 4 bases at J, with 13 bases between. Here the CDR3 DNA reads TGTGCCAGCAGCGTAGCCGAGACAGCCCTCTATGGCTACACCTTC. It yields the protein CASSVAETALYGYTF.

The chain links TRBV27 to TRBJ2-3, with D perhaps matching TRBD2 (6 bases). Germline V gene sequence: CDR1 MNHEY, CDR2 SMNVEV (reference sequence). The CDR3 runs to 20 residues. Trimming left V 4 bases short and J 1 base short, with 27 bases between. The CDR3, as DNA: TGTGCCAGCAGTTCCAGTCTAGTTCCAATGGGGGGTTTCGGCACAGATACGCAGTATTTT. Residues: CASSSSLVPMGGFGTDTQYF.

The chain employs TRBV19 and TRBJ2-3; unclear D gene. Per the germline V gene, CDR1 is LNHDA and CDR2 is SQIVND (reference sequence). V gave up 1 base and J gave up 2 bases, with 7 bases separating them. The CDR3 is 14 amino acids. CDR3 nucleotide sequence: TGTGCCAGTAGTATAGTGTCCTACACAGATACGCAGTATTTT. Amino acid sequence: CASSIVSYTDTQYF.

The V gene is TRBV6-5, the J gene TRBJ1-5; no reliable D call. CDR1 and CDR2 from the germline V gene are MNHEY and SVGAGI. Trimming shortened V by 6 bases and J by 0 bases, and 12 bases separated the two germline ends. The CDR3 spans 15 residues. The CDR3 nucleotides read TGTGCCAGCAGCGTGACGGACTATAGCAATCAGCCCCAGCATTTT. It yields the protein CASSVTDYSNQPQHF.

This clone was counted once. This chain links TRBV30 with TRBJ2-6, with TRBD2 as a possible D gene (6 bases). With 5 bases removed from V and 0 bases from J, the gap between germline ends came to 14 bases. Germline V gene sequence: CDR1 GTSNPN, CDR2 SVGIG (reference sequence). The CDR3 is made up of 16 amino acids. Here the CDR3 reads CAWSPRGSSGANVLTF. DNA for the CDR3: TGTGCCTGGTCCCCTCGGGGGAGCTCTGGGGCCAACGTCCTGACTTTC.

This chain links TRBV19 with TRBJ1-2; D uncertain. Germline V lookup: CDR1 LNHDA, CDR2 SQIVND (reference sequence). The length of the CDR3 is 11 residues. V gave up 6 bases and J gave up 2 bases, with 4 bases separating them. The CDR3 sequence: CASSRNYGYTF. As DNA, the CDR3 is TGTGCCAGTAGCAGAAACTATGGCTACACCTTC. Drawing the rest from reference TRBV19 and TRBJ1-2, the complete variable domain is DGGITQSPKYLFRKEGQNVTLSCEQNLNHDAMYWYRQDPGQGLRLIYYSQIVNDFQKGDIAEGYSVSREKKESFPLTVTSAQKNPTAFYLCASSRNYGYTFGSGTRLTVV.

The CDR3 protein is CASSEVGQFYEQYF. DNA of the CDR3: TGTGCCAGCAGTGAAGTGGGACAATTCTACGAGCAGTACTTC. The rearrangement uses TRBV6-1 and TRBJ2-7, with D possibly matching TRBD1 (6 bases). Germline CDR1 is MNHNS and CDR2 is SASEGT. The germline V and J ends were trimmed by 1 base and 3 bases, with 10 bases remaining between them. The CDR3 totals 14 residues.

The chain recombines TRBV7-2 with TRBJ2-7, with 13 bases lining up with TRBD2. The V and J ends lost 2 bases and 2 bases, in that order; junction bases with no gene match: 9. This CDR3 spans 18 amino acids. The V gene's germline CDR1 is SGHTA and CDR2 FQGNSA. The CDR3 DNA follows: TGTGCCAGCAGCTTAACTCGGACTAGCGGGAGTGGGACCTACGAGCAGTACTTC. The encoded protein is CASSLTRTSGSGTYEQYF.

The J gene is TRBJ2-3, the V gene TRBV28; D gene uncertain. This CDR3 spans 16 amino acids. Trimming took off 1 base at V and 2 bases at J, with 13 bases between the two ends. In germline, CDR1 is MDHEN, CDR2 SYDVKM. The CDR3 DNA is TGTGCCAGCAGTTTATACCCGGCAGGCGCCACAGATACGCAGTATTTT. Translation gives CASSLYPAGATDTQYF.

The CDR3 loop is CASSFRDSRETQYF. CDR3 nucleotide sequence: TGTGCCAGCAGCTTCCGGGACAGTCGAGAGACCCAGTACTTC. The rearrangement links TRBV5-4 to TRBJ2-5; the match to TRBD1 covers 7 bases. Trimming cost V 2 bases and J 4 bases; bases outside gene matches: 5. The CDR3 spans 14 residues. Germline V gene lookup returns CDR1 SGHNT and CDR2 YYREEE (reference sequence).

V usage is TRBV7-9 and J usage is TRBJ1-2; D call uncertain. The CDR3 has 14 residues. The germline V gene encodes CDR1 SEHNR and CDR2 FQNEAQ (reference sequence). The V end lost 1 base, the J end lost 4 bases, and 10 bases lay between the germline ends. The chain's CDR3 is CASSLVGSSYGYTF. The CDR3 DNA reads as TGTGCCAGCAGCTTAGTAGGGAGTTCCTATGGCTACACCTTC.

The genes are TRBV9 and TRBJ2-1; D is unresolved. The germline V gene has CDR1 SGDLS and CDR2 YYNGEE. Trimming took off 2 bases at V and 4 bases at J, with 13 bases between the two ends. The CDR3 loop spans 15 amino acids. CDR3 region: CASSVGRVPYNEQFF. CDR3 nucleotides: TGTGCCAGCAGCGTGGGCCGAGTTCCATACAATGAGCAGTTCTTC.

This clone was detected once. V gene TRBV13 combines with J gene TRBJ1-4, with D possibly being TRBD1 (5 bases). CDR3 length: 14 residues. Germline CDR1 is PRHDT and CDR2 is FYEKMQ (reference sequence). V dropped 4 bases and J dropped 10 bases, with 16 bases sitting between them. The CDR3 DNA sequence: TGTGCCAGCAGCTCCTTGACATCGGGGGGAAAACTGTTTTTT. Translation: CASSSLTSGGKLFF.

The chain combines TRBV19 with TRBJ2-3; the D is unclear. The germline gives CDR1 LNHDA, CDR2 SQIVND (reference sequence). CDR3 length: 14 amino acids. V was clipped by 5 bases and J by 4 bases, with 13 bases between them. CDR3 protein: CASSSLGEADTQYF. Written as DNA, the CDR3 is TGTGCCAGTAGTTCGCTAGGAGAGGCAGATACGCAGTATTTT.

The chain couples TRBV28 to TRBJ2-7; D gene ambiguous. The V and J ends lost 6 bases and 4 bases respectively, with 7 bases between them. The CDR3 has 11 residues. The germline V gene encodes CDR1 MDHEN and CDR2 SYDVKM. CDR3 DNA: TGTGCCAGCAGGGCGGAGTACGAGCAGTACTTC. Translated: CASRAEYEQYF.

The chain is built from TRBV6-5 and TRBJ2-7; 8 nucleotides agree with TRBD2. The CDR3 contains 15 residues. The ends lost 6 bases at V and 2 bases at J; junction bases unmatched: 9. Per the germline V gene, CDR1 is MNHEY and CDR2 is SVGAGI. The CDR3 is CASSYDRGGAYEQYF. CDR3 DNA sequence: TGTGCCAGCAGCTACGATCGGGGGGGGGCCTACGAGCAGTACTTC.

This clone was seen a few times. The gene calls are TRBV9 and TRBJ1-5; 9 bases match TRBD1. The CDR3 consists of 15 residues. J lost 3 bases, V lost 3 bases, and 4 bases had no gene match. Germline V CDR1 and CDR2: SGDLS, YYNGEE. The CDR3 coding sequence is TGTGCCAGCAGCGACGGGACAGGGTTCAATCAGCCCCAGCATTTT. Its translation is CASSDGTGFNQPQHF.

The chain recombines TRBV2 with TRBJ1-5; weak D call: TRBD1 (5 bases). The CDR3 length is 12 residues. Germline assignment: CDR1 SNHLY and CDR2 FYNNEI. V was cut by 6 bases and J by 9 bases, with 12 bases left in between. The CDR3 here is CASRTGEWPQHF. The CDR3 coding sequence is TGTGCCAGCAGAACAGGAGAATGGCCCCAGCATTTT.

This clone came up once. The CDR3 loop is CASSSGTSGRGPLNEQFF. The CDR3 bases are TGTGCCAGCAGTTCCGGGACTAGCGGGAGGGGGCCACTCAATGAGCAGTTCTTC. The V and J genes are TRBV27 and TRBJ2-1, with 16 bases aligning to TRBD2. The V and J ends lost 4 bases and 6 bases, in that order; junction bases with no gene match: 9. There are 18 residues in the CDR3. CDR1 and CDR2 (germline): MNHEY, SMNVEV (reference sequence).

The rearrangement joins TRBV5-6 to TRBJ2-1; no clear D gene. With 0 bases removed from V and 0 bases from J, the gap between germline ends came to 10 bases. Germline lookup yields CDR1 SGHDT and CDR2 YYEEEE. This CDR3 spans 16 amino acids. This CDR3 reads CASSLDPTSSYNEQFF. In DNA form, the CDR3 reads TGTGCCAGCAGCTTGGACCCCACCAGCTCCTACAATGAGCAGTTCTTC.

The rearrangement joins TRBV10-3 to TRBJ1-2; D might be TRBD1 (6 bases). Germline V gene sequence: CDR1 ENHRY, CDR2 SYGVKD. This CDR3 spans 10 amino acids. The V end lost 10 bases, the J end lost 8 bases, and 11 bases lay between the germline ends. The CDR3 DNA reads as TGTGCCACCGGAACAGGGGGCTACACCTTC. Protein: CATGTGGYTF.

This chain links TRBV5-1 with TRBJ2-2; TRBD2 aligns across 8 bases. The length of the CDR3 is 14 residues. With 4 bases clipped from V and 6 bases from J, the junction kept 5 bases outside the gene matches. Germline assignment: CDR1 SGHRS and CDR2 YFSETQ. CDR3 coding DNA: TGCGCCAGCAGCGGGACTAGTGACGCCGGGGAGCTGTTTTTT. Amino acids: CASSGTSDAGELFF. The variable domain in full, with the rest retrieved from reference TRBV5-1 and TRBJ2-2, is KAGVTQTPRYLIKTRGQQVTLSCSPISGHRSVSWYQQTPGQGLQFLFEYFSETQRNKGNFPGRFSGRQFSNSRSEMNVSTLELGDSALYLCASSGTSDAGELFFGEGSRLTVL.

This chain uses TRBV15 with TRBJ2-7; the D gene is possibly TRBD2 (6 bases). This CDR3 is built from 14 residues. V was trimmed by 7 bases and J by 7 bases, leaving 20 bases between them. Germline CDR1 and CDR2: LNHNV and YYDKDF (reference sequence). For the CDR3, the DNA is TGTGCCACCATCAGTAGCGGTACGATGGGGGAGCAGTACTTC. Translation gives CATISSGTMGEQYF.

This clone was seen a single time. The chain joins TRBV7-3 to TRBJ2-5; 15 bases align to TRBD2. The CDR3 runs to 19 residues. V shed 5 bases and J 1 base; nucleotides not matched to a gene: 11. The V gene's germline CDR1 is SGHTA and CDR2 FQGTGA. The DNA of the CDR3 is TGTGCCAGCAGCCTCTACGGGACTAGCGGGAGGTCCCCCCAAGAGACCCAGTACTTC. This codes for CASSLYGTSGRSPQETQYF. Full variable domain (outside the CDR3, taken from reference TRBV7-3 and TRBJ2-5): GAGVSQTPSNKVTEKGKYVELRCDPISGHTALYWYRQSLGQGPEFLIYFQGTGAADDSGLPNDRFFAVRPEGSVSTLKIQRTERGDSAVYLCASSLYGTSGRSPQETQYFGPGTRLLVL.

The rearrangement uses TRBV27 and TRBJ1-2; 11 bases match TRBD1. V was clipped by 3 bases and J by 7 bases; unmatched bases: 4. CDR3 length: 14 residues. Germline V gene lookup returns CDR1 MNHEY and CDR2 SMNVEV (reference sequence). The CDR3 is CASSFGQGASGYTF. The DNA for the CDR3 is TGTGCCAGCAGTTTCGGACAGGGGGCTTCTGGCTACACCTTC.

CDR3 in amino acids: CASSLNGNTGELFF. In nucleotides, the CDR3 is TGTGCCAGCAGCTTGAATGGCAACACCGGGGAGCTGTTTTTT. This chain joins TRBV7-3 and TRBJ2-2, with D hard to call. The germline V gene has CDR1 SGHTA and CDR2 FQGTGA. This CDR3 is 14 amino acids long. The V and J ends lost 3 bases and 2 bases respectively, with 7 bases between them.

The chain joins TRBV25-1 to TRBJ2-7; 9 nucleotides line up with TRBD2. The ends lost 6 bases at V and 0 bases at J; junction bases unmatched: 3. The CDR3 covers 14 residues. Germline V lookup: CDR1 MGHDK, CDR2 SYGVNS. CDR3 DNA sequence: TGTGCCAGCAGGGATAGCGGGAGCTCCTACGAGCAGTACTTC. Its protein is CASRDSGSSYEQYF.